This T cell receptor beta chain emerged from a study of T-cell reconstitution after alpha-beta-depleted transplantation in children. This clonotype was detected a few times. TCRbeta library preparation incorporated unique molecular identifiers. TCRdb re-derived calls from the PCR reads in MiXCR, one entry per CDR3 protein. In the table there are about 360,000 distinct CDR3 sequences, more than 10% of which are singletons. The V end lost 1 base, the J end lost 2 bases, and 18 bases lay between the germline ends. The CDR3 spans 18 residues. The sample was PBMCs, taken from the stem cell graft. This TCR derives from a human donor who donated a stem cell graft to a child with Fanconi anemia. The chain uses TRBV12-3 or TRBV12-4 and TRBJ2-1; either TRBD1 or TRBD2 may fit D (6 bases each). DNA of the CDR3: TGTGCCAGCAGTTTAGATACTAGTCTGGGGGGCACCTACAATGAGCAGTTCTTC. Translating gives CASSLDTSLGGTYNEQFF.